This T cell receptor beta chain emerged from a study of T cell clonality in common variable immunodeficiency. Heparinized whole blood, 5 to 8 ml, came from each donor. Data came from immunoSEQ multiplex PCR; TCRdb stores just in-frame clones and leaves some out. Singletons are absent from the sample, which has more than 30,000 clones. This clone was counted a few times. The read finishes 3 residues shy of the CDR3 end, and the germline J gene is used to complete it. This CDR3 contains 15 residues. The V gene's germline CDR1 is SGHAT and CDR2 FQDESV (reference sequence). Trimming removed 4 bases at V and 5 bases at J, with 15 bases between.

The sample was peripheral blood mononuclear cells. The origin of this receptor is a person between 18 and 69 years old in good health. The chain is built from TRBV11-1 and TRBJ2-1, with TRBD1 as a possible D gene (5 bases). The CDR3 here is CASSYDSSPHNEQFF. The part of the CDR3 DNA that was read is TGTGCCAGCAGCTATGACAGCAGCCCCCACAATGAG.